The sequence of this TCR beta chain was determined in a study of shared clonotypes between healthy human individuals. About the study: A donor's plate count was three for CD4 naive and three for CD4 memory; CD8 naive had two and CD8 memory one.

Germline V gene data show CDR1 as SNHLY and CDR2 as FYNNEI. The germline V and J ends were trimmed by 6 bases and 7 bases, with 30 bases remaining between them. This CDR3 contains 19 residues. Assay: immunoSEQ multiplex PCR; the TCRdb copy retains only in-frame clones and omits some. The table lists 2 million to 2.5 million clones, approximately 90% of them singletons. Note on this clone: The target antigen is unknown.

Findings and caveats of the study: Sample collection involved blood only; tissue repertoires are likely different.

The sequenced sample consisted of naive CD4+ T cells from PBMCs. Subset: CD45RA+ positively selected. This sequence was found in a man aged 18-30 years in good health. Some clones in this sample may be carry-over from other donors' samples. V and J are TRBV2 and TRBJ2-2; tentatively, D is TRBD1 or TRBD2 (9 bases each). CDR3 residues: CASREDRGGRGRASGELFF. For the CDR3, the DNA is TGTGCCAGCAGAGAGGACAGGGGCGGGCGCGGGAGGGCCAGCGGGGAGCTGTTTTTT.